This T cell receptor (beta chain) derives from a study of cytomegalovirus exposure and HLA in healthy donors. Sequenced by immunoSEQ multiplex PCR; TCRdb stores in-frame clones only, minus some. The table records 100,000 or so clones, about 88% of them present only once. Per the germline V gene, CDR1 is SGHNT and CDR2 is YYREEE (reference sequence). The V gene end was trimmed by 4 bases and the J gene end by 6 bases; junction bases not matched to a gene: 7. The CDR3 has 15 amino acids. V gene TRBV5-4 combines with J gene TRBJ2-3; 11 bases match TRBD1. The receptor was isolated from a woman aged 18-35 years in good health and CMV-seropositive. The sample consisted of PBMCs. The CDR3 here is CASSLSDRGLDTQYF. The CDR3 DNA reads as TGTGCCAGCAGCCTTTCGGACAGGGGGCTGGATACGCAGTATTTT.